One sample yielded the 21 T cell receptor beta chains listed below, sequenced in a study of cytomegalovirus exposure and HLA in healthy donors. The repertoire was sequenced with immunoSEQ multiplex PCR; TCRdb's copy has only in-frame clones and lacks some. The table has approximately 170,000 clones, just under 85% seen once. The sample taken for sequencing was PBMCs. The receptors stem from a man aged 30 to 39 in good health and CMV-seropositive.

The rearrangement links TRBV4-3 to TRBJ2-3; D perhaps matches TRBD1 (6 bases). V lost 4 bases and J 5 bases, leaving 22 bases between the germline ends. There are 17 residues in the CDR3. Germline CDR1 and CDR2: LGHNA and YSLEER. This chain's CDR3 is CASSLIIDRPLGDTQYF. In DNA, the CDR3 is TGCGCCAGCAGCCTCATCATCGACAGGCCCCTTGGAGATACGCAGTATTTT.

V usage is TRBV6-6 and J usage is TRBJ1-2; the match to TRBD1 covers 9 bases. CDR1 MNHNY and CDR2 SVGAGI come from the germline V gene (reference sequence). The CDR3 runs to 13 residues. J lost 8 bases, V lost 5 bases, and 6 bases had no gene match. In DNA, the CDR3 is TGTGCCAGCAGTCCCGGGACAGGGACGGGCTACACCTTC. It codes for CASSPGTGTGYTF.

This clone has only one observation. The V and J genes are TRBV5-1 and TRBJ1-5; D is uncertain. CDR1 is SGHRS, CDR2 YFSETQ, per germline. The CDR3 consists of 13 residues. Trimming removed 3 bases at V and 0 bases at J, with 4 bases between. In DNA, the CDR3 is TGCGCCAGCAGCTCGTATAGCAATCAGCCCCAGCATTTT. It specifies CASSSYSNQPQHF. Looking up the rest from reference TRBV5-1 and TRBJ1-5 gives the full variable domain: KAGVTQTPRYLIKTRGQQVTLSCSPISGHRSVSWYQQTPGQGLQFLFEYFSETQRNKGNFPGRFSGRQFSNSRSEMNVSTLELGDSALYLCASSSYSNQPQHFGDGTRLSIL.

The V and J genes are TRBV5-6 and TRBJ1-1, with TRBD1 as a possible D gene (6 bases). V lost 0 bases to trimming and J lost 6 bases, with 12 bases between them. The CDR3 sequence is 14 residues long. Per germline, CDR1 SGHDT and CDR2 YYEEEE. CDR3 nucleotide sequence: TGTGCCAGCAGCTTGGGGGCCGGGACACCTGAAGCTTTCTTT. Its translation is CASSLGAGTPEAFF. Supplemented by reference TRBV5-6 and TRBJ1-1, the full variable domain reads DAGVTQSPTHLIKTRGQQVTLRCSPKSGHDTVSWYQQALGQGPQFIFQYYEEEERQRGNFPDRFSGHQFPNYSSELNVNALLLGDSALYLCASSLGAGTPEAFFGQGTRLTVV.

This clone was detected many times. The chain carries TRBV4-1 and TRBJ1-1, with TRBD1 as a possible D gene (5 bases). Germline lookup yields CDR1 MGHRA and CDR2 YSYEKL. V was shortened by 3 bases and J by 3 bases, with 5 bases between the two germline ends. This CDR3 region has 12 residues. DNA for the CDR3: TGCGCCAGCAGCCACAGGGACACTGAAGCTTTCTTT. This encodes CASSHRDTEAFF.

Here the CDR3 reads CASSQRPVGQGIYEQFF. CDR3 DNA: TGCGCCAGCAGCCAGAGGCCCGTAGGACAGGGGATTTATGAGCAGTTCTTC. J is TRBJ2-1 and V is TRBV4-1; 9 positions agree with TRBD1. This CDR3 comprises 17 residues. Germline V gene sequence: CDR1 MGHRA, CDR2 YSYEKL. The ends lost 3 bases at V and 8 bases at J; junction bases unmatched: 14.

This sequence joins TRBV5-4 and TRBJ1-1, with 8 positions matching TRBD1. The CDR3 covers 14 residues. V trimming: 3 bases; J trimming: 1 base; junction bases outside the gene matches: 2. CDR1 and CDR2 from the germline V gene are SGHNT and YYREEE (reference sequence). CDR3 DNA sequence: TGTGCCAGCAGCTCCACAGGGGGGAACACTGAAGCTTTCTTT. Its translation is CASSSTGGNTEAFF.

V and J are TRBV7-6 and TRBJ1-6; no firm D call. CDR1 is SGHVS and CDR2 is FNYEAQ in the germline V gene. Trimming took 5 bases from V and 8 from J, leaving 7 bases between them. The CDR3 contains 12 residues. DNA of the CDR3: TGTGCCAGCAGCGCCGGGGATTCACCCCTCCACTTT. Protein: CASSAGDSPLHF.

J is TRBJ1-6 and V is TRBV14, with 8 bases fitting TRBD1. The V and J ends lost 4 bases and 10 bases, in that order; junction bases with no gene match: 6. The CDR3 covers 14 residues. The germline gives CDR1 SGHDN, CDR2 FVKESK. CDR3 sequence: CASSLDRGISPLHF. Here the CDR3 DNA reads TGTGCCAGCAGCCTCGACAGGGGCATCTCACCCCTCCACTTT. The full variable domain, its missing parts supplied by reference TRBV14 and TRBJ1-6, is EAGVTQFPSHSVIEKGQTVTLRCDPISGHDNLYWYRRVMGKEIKFLLHFVKESKQDESGMPNNRFLAERTGGTYSTLKVQPAELEDSGVYFCASSLDRGISPLHFGNGTRLTVT.

The chain links TRBV5-1 to TRBJ1-6; 7 nucleotides line up with TRBD1. The germline gives CDR1 SGHRS, CDR2 YFSETQ. The length of the CDR3 is 14 residues. V was pared by 0 bases and J by 9 bases, with 3 bases of the junction left unmatched. CDR3 protein: CASSLAGGSSPLHF. Written as DNA, the CDR3 is TGCGCCAGCAGCTTGGCAGGGGGAAGTTCACCCCTCCACTTT. Filled out from reference TRBV5-1 and TRBJ1-6, the complete variable domain reads KAGVTQTPRYLIKTRGQQVTLSCSPISGHRSVSWYQQTPGQGLQFLFEYFSETQRNKGNFPGRFSGRQFSNSRSEMNVSTLELGDSALYLCASSLAGGSSPLHFGNGTRLTVT.

V and J are TRBV29-1 and TRBJ1-2; D might be TRBD1 (5 bases). This CDR3 is built from 14 residues. Germline CDR1 SQVTM, CDR2 ANQGSEA. V gave up 3 bases and J gave up 3 bases, with 14 bases separating them. For the CDR3, the DNA is TGCAGCGTTGATGACAGAAACAACTACTATGGCTACACCTTC. Translation gives CSVDDRNNYYGYTF.

As for this clone: At one end, the junction sequence differs from germline, possibly due to a read error. The chain joins TRBV7-7 to TRBJ2-7; D possibly corresponds to TRBD1 (6 bases). The CDR3 spans 17 residues. Germline V gene data show CDR1 as SSHAT and CDR2 as FNYEAQ (reference sequence). CDR3 protein: CASSPIGQISKKDEQYF. The CDR3 nucleotides read TGTGCTAGCAGCCCTATAGGACAGATCTCGAAAAAGGACGAGCAGTACTTC.

The chain is built from TRBV4-1 and TRBJ1-1; weak D call: TRBD1 (5 bases). CDR3 length: 15 amino acids. V was trimmed by 1 base and J by 1 base, leaving 10 bases between them. Germline V gene sequence: CDR1 MGHRA, CDR2 YSYEKL. The chain's CDR3 is CASSQAGGGNTEAFF. The CDR3 DNA sequence: TGCGCCAGCAGCCAAGCTGGGGGAGGGAACACTGAAGCTTTCTTT.

The chain links TRBV11-2 to TRBJ2-1, with D possibly TRBD1 on 5 matching bases. CDR1 SGHAT and CDR2 FQNNGV come from the germline V gene. The CDR3 loop spans 14 amino acids. V was shortened by 5 bases and J by 7 bases, with 15 bases between the two germline ends. The CDR3 nucleotides read TGTGCCAGCAGCCCCTCCAGGGTAACGAATGAGCAGTTCTTC. Translating it yields CASSPSRVTNEQFF.

V is TRBV4-3 and J is TRBJ2-3; TRBD1 matches at 10 bases. This CDR3 region has 14 residues. V shed 8 bases and J 5 bases; nucleotides not matched to a gene: 7. Germline lookup yields CDR1 LGHNA and CDR2 YSLEER. The CDR3 region has the DNA TGCGCCAGCTTTCCGGGACAGGGGTTAGATACGCAGTATTTT. It is translated as CASFPGQGLDTQYF.

The V gene is TRBV6-5, the J gene TRBJ1-2; D unresolved. V shed 6 bases and J shed 8 bases, with 16 bases lying between them. CDR3 size: 13 residues. Per the germline V gene, CDR1 is MNHEY and CDR2 is SVGAGI. The CDR3 nucleotides read TGTGCCAGCAGCTGGCGGGAAAACGTAGGCTACACCTTC. It is translated as CASSWRENVGYTF.

The rearrangement links TRBV18 to TRBJ2-1; 8 bases line up with TRBD2. The CDR3 loop spans 14 amino acids. V was pared by 9 bases and J by 6 bases, with 10 bases of the junction left unmatched. Germline CDR1 is KGHSH and CDR2 is LQKENI. CDR3 in DNA: TGTGCCAGTTCGGGACTAGGGAATTTCAATGAGCAGTTCTTC. Translated, it gives CASSGLGNFNEQFF.

The genes are TRBV19 and TRBJ2-1; 7 positions agree with TRBD1. Unmatched junction bases numbered 9, after V lost 4 bases and J lost 6 bases. Per germline, CDR1 LNHDA and CDR2 SQIVND (reference sequence). CDR3 length equals 15 residues. CDR3 coding DNA: TGTGCCAGTAGTAGAGGACAGGTCCACGCCAATGAGCAGTTCTTC. Translated, it gives CASSRGQVHANEQFF.

The V and J genes are TRBV15 and TRBJ1-2; 8 bases align to TRBD1. V lost 3 bases and J lost 4; bases outside the gene matches: 10. Germline CDR1 reads LNHNV; CDR2 reads YYDKDF (reference sequence). The CDR3 is 16 residues long. This CDR3 reads CATSSTGQGQIYGYTF. Here the CDR3 DNA reads TGTGCCACCAGCAGTACTGGACAGGGACAAATCTATGGCTACACCTTC.

CDR3 loop: CASTSGTDTDTQYF. The CDR3 bases are TGTGCCAGTACTAGCGGGACCGACACAGATACGCAGTATTTT. The rearrangement uses TRBV19 and TRBJ2-3; 9 nucleotides match TRBD2. The CDR3 is 14 residues long. The V gene end was trimmed by 7 bases and the J gene end by 2 bases; junction bases not matched to a gene: 4. Germline V gene lookup returns CDR1 LNHDA and CDR2 SQIVND (reference sequence).

This clone has more than one count but fewer than ten. The chain recombines TRBV5-6 with TRBJ2-3, with a tentative D call TRBD1 (6 bases). The V gene lost 1 base and the J gene lost 2 bases, with 14 bases spanning the gap. Germline CDR1 SGHDT, CDR2 YYEEEE. The CDR3 is made up of 16 amino acids. The CDR3 bases are TGTGCCAGCAGCTTGACCACGTGGACAGTCACAGATACGCAGTATTTT. It is translated as CASSLTTWTVTDTQYF.